Following are 17 T cell receptor beta chains from one sample sequenced in a study of T cells in Graves' hyperthyroidism and ophthalmopathy. Amplification of TCR beta CDR3 regions used RNA as the template. HTBI primers were the set used in a first-round RT-PCR of the TCR CDR3. TCRdb independently ran MiXCR on the multiplex PCR reads; one entry per CDR3 protein. Of a few hundred thousand distinct CDR3 sequences detected, 46% appear once; the ten largest clones hold around 8%. The sequencing sample was made of peripheral blood or thyroid tissue (not recorded which). These TCRs come from a woman under 30 with Graves' hyperthyroidism.

This clonotype was recorded at least ten times. This chain uses TRBV7-8 with TRBJ1-1, with D maybe TRBD1 (6 bases). Germline CDR1 is SGHVS and CDR2 is FQNEAQ. The CDR3 has 14 amino acids. The V end lost 4 bases, the J end lost 5 bases, and 14 bases lay between the germline ends. CDR3 loop: CASSSQTGGTEAFF. CDR3 nucleotides: TGTGCCAGCAGCTCCCAGACAGGTGGAACTGAAGCTTTCTTT.

The rearrangement uses TRBV6-2 or TRBV6-3 and TRBJ2-6, with a tentative D call TRBD1 (6 bases). The germline CDR1 and CDR2 sequences are MNHEY and SVGEGT. With 7 bases removed from V and 0 bases from J, the gap between germline ends came to 13 bases. This CDR3 contains 16 residues. The CDR3 nucleotides are TGTGCCAGCATAAGACAGGCGCTCTCTGGGGCCAACGTCCTGACTTTC. Translated, it gives CASIRQALSGANVLTF.

This clonotype was seen at least ten times. The CDR3 region is CASAGHGYTF. DNA for the CDR3: TGTGCCAGCGCTGGACACGGCTACACCTTC. V usage is TRBV2 and J usage is TRBJ1-2; weak D call: TRBD1 (5 bases). CDR1 and CDR2 from the germline V gene are SNHLY and FYNNEI. The CDR3 extends over 10 amino acids. V dropped 8 bases and J dropped 8 bases, with 9 bases sitting between them.

J is TRBJ2-7 and V is TRBV6-2 or TRBV6-3; TRBD2 agrees at 10 bases. CDR3 length: 16 amino acids. V lost 4 bases to trimming and J lost 3 bases; unmatched junction nucleotides: 9. Germline CDR1 and CDR2: MNHEY and SVGEGT. The DNA of the CDR3 is TGTGCCAGCAGTTCCGAACTAGCGGGAAACGACTACGAGCAGTACTTC. Amino acid sequence: CASSSELAGNDYEQYF.

V is TRBV5-1 and J is TRBJ2-5; D is ambiguous. Germline-derived CDR1 and CDR2 are SGHRS and YFSETQ. Deletions cut 2 bases from V and 7 bases from J, with 6 bases between. There are 11 residues in the CDR3. CDR3 nucleotides: TGCGCCAGCAGCTTTGATGGGACCCAGTACTTC. It codes for CASSFDGTQYF. Drawing the rest from reference TRBV5-1 and TRBJ2-5, the complete variable domain is KAGVTQTPRYLIKTRGQQVTLSCSPISGHRSVSWYQQTPGQGLQFLFEYFSETQRNKGNFPGRFSGRQFSNSRSEMNVSTLELGDSALYLCASSFDGTQYFGPGTRLLVL.

The chain joins TRBV29-1 to TRBJ2-5; weak D call: TRBD2 (7 bases). The germline V and J ends were trimmed by 8 bases and 3 bases, with 16 bases remaining between them. CDR1 is SQVTM, CDR2 ANQGSEA, per germline. This CDR3 is built from 13 residues. The CDR3, as DNA: TGCAGCTCATCCCCGGGGGGCAAAGAGACCCAGTACTTC. Translated: CSSSPGGKETQYF.

This clonotype was seen repeatedly, ten times or more. This rearrangement joins TRBV19 to TRBJ1-5, with D unclear. Germline assignment: CDR1 LNHDA and CDR2 SQIVND (reference sequence). This CDR3 comprises 13 residues. Deletions cut 5 bases from V and 4 bases from J, with 9 bases between. The CDR3 coding sequence is TGTGCCAGTAGTGCATGGGAGAATCAGCCCCAGCATTTT. Residues: CASSAWENQPQHF.

In regard to this clonotype: Since no conserved phenylalanine or tryptophan closes the CDR3, a read error is the likely cause. No DNA is shown, since the ends of the CDR3 on it are uncertain; the CDR3 is the one TCRdb lists. This chain links TRBV7-9 with TRBJ1-3; the table's D call, TRBD1, has no DNA check behind it. The CDR3 is 11 residues long, counting both termini. Germline V gene lookup returns CDR1 SEHNR and CDR2 FQNEAQ (reference sequence). Here the CDR3 reads CASSLRTGANT.

The chain combines TRBV29-1 with TRBJ1-2; D might be TRBD1 (5 bases). The germline CDR1 and CDR2 sequences are SQVTM and ANQGSEA. Trimming shortened V by 8 bases and J by 0 bases, and 10 bases separated the two germline ends. The CDR3 is 12 residues long. The CDR3 bases are TGCAGCATAACAGGCTCTAACTATGGCTACACCTTC. Protein sequence: CSITGSNYGYTF.

The chain is built from TRBV5-4 and TRBJ2-6; D gene uncertain. V was cut by 5 bases and J by 1 base, with 16 bases left in between. Germline V gene data show CDR1 as SGHNT and CDR2 as YYREEE (reference sequence). The length of the CDR3 is 17 residues. The CDR3 nucleotides read TGTGCCAGCAGTTACCCCCTCGCCGAATCTGGGGCCAACGTCCTGACTTTC. Its translation: CASSYPLAESGANVLTF.

This clonotype was detected ten times or more. The genes are TRBV20-1 and TRBJ2-7; perhaps D is TRBD1 or TRBD2 (5 bases each). The V gene's germline CDR1 is DFQATT and CDR2 SNEGSKA (reference sequence). V dropped 5 bases and J dropped 4 bases, with 18 bases sitting between them. The CDR3 contains 14 residues. The DNA for the CDR3 is TGCAGTGCTCCGGGACCAGGTGGGGATTACGAGCAGTACTTC. Protein sequence: CSAPGPGGDYEQYF.

V is TRBV30 and J is TRBJ1-3; no definite D call. The V end was cut by 0 bases, the J end by 1 base, with 7 bases between. Germline loops: CDR1 GTSNPN, CDR2 SVGIG (reference sequence). The CDR3 extends over 14 amino acids. In nucleotides, the CDR3 is TGTGCCTGGAGTGTACCGGGGTCTGGAAACACCATATATTTT. This sequence encodes CAWSVPGSGNTIYF.

Worth noting for this clonotype: A much larger clone differs by one base, so this may be a read error. The rearrangement joins TRBV6-5 to TRBJ1-2; D remains unclear. Germline V gives CDR1 MNHEY, CDR2 SVGAGI. This CDR3 spans 15 amino acids. Trimming stripped 4 bases from V and 9 bases from J, with 21 bases between. For the CDR3, the DNA is TGTGCCAGCAGTTTACAAGGAAGGACGCGTTACAGCTACACCTTC. Protein sequence: CASSLQGRTRYSYTF.

The V call is TRBV7-3, the J call TRBJ2-6; D is perhaps TRBD2 (6 bases). Trimming stripped 1 base from V and 10 bases from J, with 8 bases between. Germline assignment: CDR1 SGHTA and CDR2 FQGTGA. This CDR3 spans 13 amino acids. CDR3 residues: CASSLRAGNVLTF. The CDR3, as DNA: TGTGCCAGCAGCTTAAGGGCGGGGAACGTCCTGACTTTC. The full variable domain, in which reference TRBV7-3 and TRBJ2-6 provide the parts outside the CDR3, is GAGVSQTPSNKVTEKGKYVELRCDPISGHTALYWYRQSLGQGPEFLIYFQGTGAADDSGLPNDRFFAVRPEGSVSTLKIQRTERGDSAVYLCASSLRAGNVLTFGAGSRLTVL.

J is TRBJ1-2 and V is TRBV29-1, with D hard to call. Germline V gene data show CDR1 as SQVTM and CDR2 as ANQGSEA. The CDR3 spans 14 residues. V was pared by 4 bases and J by 5 bases, with 17 bases between. CDR3 amino acids: CSVASSGSGYGYTF. CDR3 coding DNA: TGCAGCGTTGCCAGTAGCGGGTCGGGGTATGGCTACACCTTC.

The chain has TRBV10-3 and TRBJ2-3, with TRBD2 matching 12 bases. The CDR3 runs to 16 residues. Germline CDR1 and CDR2: ENHRY and SYGVKD. V gave up 7 bases and J gave up 4 bases; unmatched junction bases: 9. The CDR3, as DNA: TGTGCCATCAAGCGACTAGCGGGAGAGGGTTCAGATACGCAGTATTTT. It translates to CAIKRLAGEGSDTQYF.

The V call is TRBV7-9, the J call TRBJ2-5; 10 bases are a match to TRBD2. Germline lookup yields CDR1 SEHNR and CDR2 FQNEAQ (reference sequence). The CDR3 sequence is 16 residues long. Trimming took 3 bases from V and 5 from J; bases not matched to a gene: 9. The CDR3 loop is CASSLGSGLASETQYF. CDR3 in DNA: TGTGCCAGCAGCTTGGGTTCGGGACTAGCGTCCGAGACCCAGTACTTC.